This entry lists 29 T cell receptor beta chains sequenced from one sample in a study of radiotherapy plus CTLA-4 blockade in lung cancer. Profiled with immunoSEQ multiplex PCR; TCRdb holds only in-frame clones, not every one. Among some 100,000 clones, about 80% were seen once, and the ten largest hold 14% to 15%. The material sequenced was peripheral blood, taken from a patient treated with radiotherapy plus ipilimumab. The source of these receptors is a human donor with non-small cell lung cancer that progressed on radiotherapy plus ipilimumab.

The chain combines TRBV4-1 with TRBJ2-2; D not certain. Trimming removed 0 bases from V and 5 bases from J, with 13 bases in between. CDR3 size: 16 residues. The germline CDR1 and CDR2 sequences are MGHRA and YSYEKL. CDR3 in amino acids: CASSQESGWLTGELFF. The CDR3 DNA is TGCGCCAGCAGCCAAGAATCGGGTTGGTTAACCGGGGAGCTGTTTTTT.

This clone appeared a single time. The chain combines TRBV5-1 with TRBJ2-5; D might be TRBD1 (5 bases). V lost 0 bases, J lost 2 bases, and 8 bases lay in between. Germline V gene data show CDR1 as SGHRS and CDR2 as YFSETQ. The CDR3 covers 14 residues. The DNA for the CDR3 is TGCGCCAGCAGCTTGGACTCAGGGCAAGAGACCCAGTACTTC. Protein sequence: CASSLDSGQETQYF.

The chain uses TRBV5-6 and TRBJ2-3, with 10 bases that match TRBD1. The CDR3 sequence is 16 residues long. Germline-derived CDR1 and CDR2 are SGHDT and YYEEEE. J lost 4 bases, V lost 5 bases, and 10 bases had no gene match. The CDR3, as DNA: TGTGCCAGCAGGAATCGGGACAGGGGTTTACCAGATACGCAGTATTTT. Translation: CASRNRDRGLPDTQYF.

This chain uses TRBV7-2 with TRBJ1-2; TRBD1 might be the D (6 bases). The CDR3 is made up of 14 amino acids. V lost 2 bases and J lost 8, with 15 bases in between. Germline V gene data show CDR1 as SGHTA and CDR2 as FQGNSA. This CDR3 is CASSLSGASTGYTF. CDR3 sequence (DNA): TGTGCCAGCAGCTTATCAGGGGCTTCTACCGGCTACACCTTC.

This chain joins TRBV11-2 and TRBJ1-1; the D is unclear. The ends were cut back, 0 bases at V and 6 bases at J, with 11 bases in the middle. CDR3 length: 14 residues. Germline CDR1 SGHAT, CDR2 FQNNGV. Here the CDR3 reads CASSLDREFAEAFF. DNA for the CDR3: TGTGCCAGCAGCTTAGATCGGGAGTTTGCTGAAGCTTTCTTT.

The chain uses TRBV7-3 and TRBJ2-3; D is possibly TRBD2 (5 bases). The CDR3 covers 17 residues. Germline-derived CDR1 and CDR2 are SGHTA and FQGTGA. V lost 1 base and J lost 0, with 14 bases in between. CDR3 residues: CASSLRGQDSSTDTQYF. The DNA for the CDR3 is TGTGCCAGCAGCTTAAGAGGCCAGGACTCTAGCACAGATACGCAGTATTTT.

The CDR3 DNA reads TGTGCCAGCAGCTCCTGGGGGGCCTACGAGCAGTACTTC. Translated, it gives CASSSWGAYEQYF. This chain connects TRBV7-2 to TRBJ2-7; a possible D gene is TRBD2 (6 bases). This CDR3 has 13 amino acids. Germline CDR1 and CDR2: SGHTA and FQGNSA. V was cut by 4 bases and J by 2 bases, with 9 bases left in between.

V is TRBV4-3 and J is TRBJ1-1; TRBD1 matches 10 bases. CDR3 length: 14 amino acids. Germline V lookup: CDR1 LGHNA, CDR2 YSLEER. V lost 5 bases, J lost 4 bases, and 4 bases stayed unmatched. CDR3 in amino acids: CASSGQGVGTEAFF. CDR3 sequence (DNA): TGCGCCAGCAGCGGACAGGGGGTTGGCACTGAAGCTTTCTTT.

This clone came up a few times. The chain is built from TRBV7-8 and TRBJ2-6; no clear D gene. V dropped 4 bases and J dropped 4 bases, with 14 bases sitting between them. Germline CDR1 SGHVS, CDR2 FQNEAQ. The CDR3 loop spans 16 amino acids. The CDR3 sequence: CASSSSSRTGANVLTF. The CDR3, as DNA: TGTGCCAGCAGCTCCAGCTCGCGGACCGGGGCCAACGTCCTGACTTTC.

In DNA, the CDR3 is TGTGCCAGCAGCTTAGAAGGGAGGGGTCCGGGAGGCTACACCTTC. Its protein is CASSLEGRGPGGYTF. The J gene is TRBJ1-2, the V gene TRBV7-2; tentatively, D is TRBD1 (5 bases). The germline gives CDR1 SGHTA, CDR2 FQGNSA. CDR3 size: 15 residues. V lost 1 base and J lost 8, with 17 bases in between. Full variable domain (remainder filled in from reference TRBV7-2 and TRBJ1-2): GAGVSQSPSNKVTEKGKDVELRCDPISGHTALYWYRQSLGQGLEFLIYFQGNSAPDKSGLPSDRFSAERTGGSVSTLTIQRTQQEDSAVYLCASSLEGRGPGGYTFGSGTRLTVV.

V is TRBV7-9 and J is TRBJ2-2; 9 bases are a match to TRBD1. CDR1 and CDR2 from the germline V gene are SEHNR and FQNEAQ (reference sequence). The CDR3 runs 13 residues. J was trimmed by 6 bases and V by 8 bases; bases with no gene match: 4. The CDR3 bases are TGTGCCAGCGGGCGACAGGGGGCCGGGGAGCTGTTTTTT. Translated: CASGRQGAGELFF.

The gene calls are TRBV5-6 and TRBJ1-2, with TRBD1 matching over 9 bases. Per germline, CDR1 SGHDT and CDR2 YYEEEE. The CDR3 has 14 amino acids. Trimming at V came to 2 bases and at J to 7 bases, leaving 6 bases not matched to a gene. This CDR3 is CASSLPGQGAGYTF. The CDR3 coding sequence is TGTGCCAGCAGCTTACCGGGACAGGGTGCTGGCTACACCTTC.

The chain employs TRBV19 and TRBJ1-2, with a possible D match to TRBD1 (6 bases). The V end lost 4 bases, the J end lost 9 bases, and 12 bases lay between the germline ends. The CDR3 totals 12 residues. Germline CDR1 is LNHDA and CDR2 is SQIVND (reference sequence). The CDR3 nucleotides read TGTGCCAGTAGTAGGACAGCTCTGAGCTACACCTTC. This encodes CASSRTALSYTF.

This clone was recorded only once. The chain is built from TRBV28 and TRBJ1-6, with 7 bases aligning to TRBD1. CDR1 MDHEN and CDR2 SYDVKM come from the germline V gene. V lost 5 bases, J lost 6 bases, and 7 bases stayed unmatched. The CDR3 has 15 residues. The chain's CDR3 is CASSDTGERNSPLHF. Written as DNA, the CDR3 is TGTGCCAGCAGTGACACAGGGGAACGTAATTCACCCCTCCACTTT.

The J gene is TRBJ2-5, the V gene TRBV6-6, with D possibly TRBD1 on 5 matching bases. The assigned J gene may be wrong: the sequence end matches TRBJ2-7 better. The germline V gene has CDR1 MNHNY and CDR2 SVGAGI (reference sequence). CDR3 length: 16 residues. The CDR3 bases are TGTGCCAGCAGTTACGCGGCGGCAGGGTGGTCCTACGAGCAGTACTTC. It codes for CASSYAAAGWSYEQYF.

This clone came up once. The rearrangement joins TRBV19 to TRBJ1-2; 8 positions agree with TRBD1. Germline CDR1 is LNHDA and CDR2 is SQIVND (reference sequence). With V trimmed by 3 bases and J by 4 bases, 10 bases remained unmatched. This CDR3 has 16 amino acids. CDR3 loop: CASSIASSGGFYGYTF. As DNA, the CDR3 is TGTGCCAGTAGTATTGCGTCGTCAGGGGGCTTCTATGGCTACACCTTC.

This clone has a handful of counts. V usage is TRBV21-1 and J usage is TRBJ2-7; the DNA was not used to check the table's D call, TRBD1. TRBV21-1 is a known pseudogene. This CDR3 region has 13 residues. The CDR3 loop reads CASSKVRGYEQYF. As DNA, the CDR3 is TGTGCCAGCAGCAAAGTAAGGGGGTACGAGCAGTACTTC.

The chain has TRBV5-4 and TRBJ2-3, with 9 bases that match TRBD2. CDR1 and CDR2 (germline): SGHNT, YYREEE (reference sequence). The CDR3 extends over 16 amino acids. J was trimmed by 2 bases and V by 4 bases; bases with no gene match: 8. CDR3 DNA sequence: TGTGCCAGCAGCCAGAAACTAGCGGGTGACACAGATACGCAGTATTTT. Translation gives CASSQKLAGDTDTQYF. Using reference TRBV5-4 and TRBJ2-3 for the parts outside the CDR3, the full variable domain is ETGVTQSPTHLIKTRGQQVTLRCSSQSGHNTVSWYQQALGQGPQFIFQYYREEENGRGNFPPRFSGLQFPNYSSELNVNALELDDSALYLCASSQKLAGDTDTQYFGPGTRLTVL.

The V gene is TRBV25-1, the J gene TRBJ1-2, with D hard to call. The V gene's germline CDR1 is MGHDK and CDR2 SYGVNS. CDR3 length: 13 amino acids. Trimming shortened V by 10 bases and J by 7 bases, and 19 bases separated the two germline ends. CDR3 in amino acids: CATSGPYPFGYTF. The CDR3 DNA is TGTGCCACCAGCGGACCCTACCCTTTTGGCTACACCTTC.

The chain uses TRBV7-8 and TRBJ1-1; a weak D match, TRBD1 (6 bases). Germline values: CDR1 SGHVS, CDR2 FQNEAQ. Trimming took off 5 bases at V and 1 base at J, with 17 bases between the two ends. This CDR3 spans 16 amino acids. The CDR3 DNA reads TGTGCCAGCAGCCCCAGGGTGGACAGCAGGAACACTGAAGCTTTCTTT. Its protein is CASSPRVDSRNTEAFF.

The chain uses TRBV4-3 and TRBJ2-1; 10 nucleotides line up with TRBD2. The CDR3 consists of 17 residues. Germline V gene data show CDR1 as LGHNA and CDR2 as YSLEER. After removal of 0 bases from V and 8 bases from J, the junction contained 10 bases not matched to a gene. For the CDR3, the DNA is TGCGCCAGCAGCCAAGATCGGGGTAGCGGGGGGCTCGATGAGCAGTTCTTC. Residues: CASSQDRGSGGLDEQFF.

This clone has more than one count but fewer than ten. The chain links TRBV5-4 to TRBJ2-2; 12 nucleotides agree with TRBD2. The CDR3 is made up of 17 amino acids. V lost 3 bases and J lost 0; bases outside the gene matches: 3. Per germline, CDR1 SGHNT and CDR2 YYREEE (reference sequence). CDR3 region: CASSSGLAGSNTGELFF. DNA for the CDR3: TGTGCCAGCAGCTCGGGACTAGCGGGTTCGAACACCGGGGAGCTGTTTTTT.

This clone has only a few counts. V is TRBV7-9 and J is TRBJ2-5, with D perhaps TRBD2 (5 bases). The germline gives CDR1 SEHNR, CDR2 FQNEAQ (reference sequence). V was cut by 2 bases and J by 4 bases, with 11 bases left in between. This CDR3 spans 14 amino acids. Here the CDR3 DNA reads TGTGCCAGCAGCTTAAGTCTAGCCAGAGAGACCCAGTACTTC. Protein sequence: CASSLSLARETQYF.

The J gene is TRBJ2-1, the V gene TRBV7-2; D is undetermined. V was clipped by 5 bases and J by 6 bases, with 8 bases between them. Per germline, CDR1 SGHTA and CDR2 FQGNSA. This CDR3 is 12 amino acids long. This chain's CDR3 is CASSPRINEQFF. The CDR3 nucleotides are TGTGCCAGCAGCCCTAGGATCAATGAGCAGTTCTTC.

The chain has TRBV5-1 and TRBJ1-1, with TRBD1 identical over 8 bases. Per germline, CDR1 SGHRS and CDR2 YFSETQ. V shed 6 bases, J shed 1 base, and the junction held 11 bases outside the gene matches. This CDR3 spans 16 amino acids. The CDR3 is CASTRLGQGRNTEAFF. The CDR3 DNA sequence: TGCGCCAGCACTCGTCTTGGACAGGGAAGGAACACTGAAGCTTTCTTT.

The chain combines TRBV7-9 with TRBJ1-5; D uncertain. This CDR3 contains 14 residues. Germline V gene data show CDR1 as SEHNR and CDR2 as FQNEAQ (reference sequence). V lost 1 base and J lost 3, with 7 bases in between. CDR3 DNA: TGTGCCAGCAGCTTAGGGCAAGTCAATCAGCCCCAGCATTTT. It yields the protein CASSLGQVNQPQHF.

This chain joins TRBV16 and TRBJ2-1; 7 bases agree with TRBD1. Germline loops: CDR1 KGHSY, CDR2 FQNENV. The J segment lost 0 bases and the V segment lost 0 bases, leaving 2 bases of the junction unmatched. CDR3 length: 16 amino acids. The CDR3, as DNA: TGTGCCAGCAGCCAATCTACAGGGGTCTCCTACAATGAGCAGTTCTTC. Amino acid sequence: CASSQSTGVSYNEQFF.

This clone was counted once. The chain employs TRBV2 and TRBJ2-6; D is uncertain. Trimming left V 5 bases short and J 5 bases short, with 25 bases between. CDR3 length: 19 residues. Germline loops: CDR1 SNHLY, CDR2 FYNNEI. The CDR3 DNA reads TGTGCCAGCAGTCGAACCGTTTACCGGATACAAAGTCGGGCCAACGTCCTGACTTTC. Its translation: CASSRTVYRIQSRANVLTF.

The V call is TRBV2, the J call TRBJ2-3; D is unclear. The CDR3 runs 11 residues. V lost 6 bases and J 6 bases, leaving 7 bases between the germline ends. The germline gives CDR1 SNHLY, CDR2 FYNNEI. The CDR3 loop reads CASSLWDTQYF. The DNA of the CDR3 is TGTGCCAGCAGCCTTTGGGATACGCAGTATTTT.